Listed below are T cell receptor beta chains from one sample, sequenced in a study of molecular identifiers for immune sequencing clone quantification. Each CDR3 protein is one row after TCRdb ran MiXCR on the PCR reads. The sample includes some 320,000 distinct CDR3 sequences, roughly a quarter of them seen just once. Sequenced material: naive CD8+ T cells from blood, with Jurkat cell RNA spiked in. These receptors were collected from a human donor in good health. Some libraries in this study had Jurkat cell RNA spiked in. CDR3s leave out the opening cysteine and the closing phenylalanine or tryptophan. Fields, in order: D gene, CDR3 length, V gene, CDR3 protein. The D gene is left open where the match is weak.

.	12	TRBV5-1	ASSSTTGINEQY
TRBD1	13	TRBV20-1	SAAPGDRGPYEQY
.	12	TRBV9	ASSAHLDDQPQH
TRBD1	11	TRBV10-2	ASTLDRTTEAF
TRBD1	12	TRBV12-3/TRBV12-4	ASSWTGGGQPQH
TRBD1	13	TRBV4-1	ASSQEDRGWQPQH
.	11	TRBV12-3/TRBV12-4	ASSLPGTDTQY
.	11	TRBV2	ASARWGQETQY
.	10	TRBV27	ASSPPGHEQY
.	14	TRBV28	ASSWFSRFASYEQY
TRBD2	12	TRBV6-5	ASSLAGPYNEQF
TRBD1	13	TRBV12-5	ASGPQDRPPYEQY
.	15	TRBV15	ATSPRGGGLFSYEQY
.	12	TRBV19	ASRDSPSYNEQF
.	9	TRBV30	AWTGGYEQY
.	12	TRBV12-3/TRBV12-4	ATHRGGGDNEQF
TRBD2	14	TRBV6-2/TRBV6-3	AASIRLSGRAAEQY
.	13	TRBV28	ASSLITTGADTQY
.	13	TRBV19	ASSVDGRPQETQY
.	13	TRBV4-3	ASSQAWGSRYEQY
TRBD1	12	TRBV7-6	ASSRAGQDLLKY
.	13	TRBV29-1	SVEIGGQLKETQY
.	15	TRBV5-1	ASNHAPGRSSTDTQY
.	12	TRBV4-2	ASSTGTSTYEQY
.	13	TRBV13	ASSLRSASTDTQY
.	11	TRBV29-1	SVDGPRQETQY
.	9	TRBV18	ASSRAAEQY
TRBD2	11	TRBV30	AWSVGGVYEQY
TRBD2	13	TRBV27	ASSPLGEGRVEQY
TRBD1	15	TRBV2	ASNERDTTGPRETQC
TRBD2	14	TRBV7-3	ASSPTSGINPGELF
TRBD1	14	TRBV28	ASSMYQGATNEKLF
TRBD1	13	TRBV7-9	ASSSPGQGYNEQF
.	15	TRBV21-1	ASSGTSGRSSYNEQF
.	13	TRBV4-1	ASSQERRGGTEAF
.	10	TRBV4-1	ASSQEARMQY
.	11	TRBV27	ASSPGGGNTIY
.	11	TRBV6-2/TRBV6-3	APSATTPYEQY
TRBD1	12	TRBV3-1	ASSQGQGWTEAF
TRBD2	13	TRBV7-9	ARSLPYGLAAPQY
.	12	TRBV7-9	ASSFMSGNTEAF
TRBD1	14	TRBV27	ASSIQGARYYYEQY
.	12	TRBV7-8	ASSFRPGILEQY
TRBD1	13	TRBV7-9	ASSPTGTGNQPQH
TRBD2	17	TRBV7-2	ASSLGVAGGFLSYNEQF